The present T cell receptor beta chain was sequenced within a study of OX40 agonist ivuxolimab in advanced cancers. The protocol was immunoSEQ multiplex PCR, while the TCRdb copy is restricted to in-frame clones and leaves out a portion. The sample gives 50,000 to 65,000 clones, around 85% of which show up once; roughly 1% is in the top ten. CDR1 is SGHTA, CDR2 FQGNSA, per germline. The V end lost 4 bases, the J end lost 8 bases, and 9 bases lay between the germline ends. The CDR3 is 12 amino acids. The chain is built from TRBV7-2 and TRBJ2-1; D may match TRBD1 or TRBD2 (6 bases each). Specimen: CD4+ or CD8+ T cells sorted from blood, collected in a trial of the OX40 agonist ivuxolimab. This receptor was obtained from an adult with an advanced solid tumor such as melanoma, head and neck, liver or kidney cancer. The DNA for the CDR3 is TGTGCCAGCAGCTGGAGGGGGGATGAGCAGTTCTTC. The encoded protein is CASSWRGDEQFF.